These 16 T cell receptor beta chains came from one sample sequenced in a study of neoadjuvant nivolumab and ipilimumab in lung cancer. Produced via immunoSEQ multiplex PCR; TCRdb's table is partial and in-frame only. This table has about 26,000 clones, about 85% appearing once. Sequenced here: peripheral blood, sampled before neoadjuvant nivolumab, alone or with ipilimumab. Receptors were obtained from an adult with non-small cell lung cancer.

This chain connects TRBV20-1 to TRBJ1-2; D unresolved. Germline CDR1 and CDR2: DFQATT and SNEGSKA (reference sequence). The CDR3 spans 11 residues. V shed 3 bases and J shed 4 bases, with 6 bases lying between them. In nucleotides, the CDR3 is TGCAGTGCTAGCCTCTCCTATGGCTACACCTTC. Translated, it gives CSASLSYGYTF.

The CDR3 sequence: CASSLGTGRGETQYF. The DNA of the CDR3 is TGTGCCAGCAGCTTGGGGACAGGGAGGGGAGAGACCCAGTACTTC. The J gene is TRBJ2-5, the V gene TRBV5-4; a weak D match, TRBD1 (8 bases). Germline V gives CDR1 SGHNT, CDR2 YYREEE (reference sequence). Trimming took 0 bases from V and 4 from J, leaving 13 bases between them. This CDR3 contains 15 residues.

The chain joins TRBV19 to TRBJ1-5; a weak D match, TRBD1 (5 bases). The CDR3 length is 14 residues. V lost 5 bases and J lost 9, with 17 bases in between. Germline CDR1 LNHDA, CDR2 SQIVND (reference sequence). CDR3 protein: CASSRNGGEWPQHF. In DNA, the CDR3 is TGTGCCAGTAGTCGTAATGGGGGAGAGTGGCCCCAGCATTTT. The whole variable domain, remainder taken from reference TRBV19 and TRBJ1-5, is DGGITQSPKYLFRKEGQNVTLSCEQNLNHDAMYWYRQDPGQGLRLIYYSQIVNDFQKGDIAEGYSVSREKKESFPLTVTSAQKNPTAFYLCASSRNGGEWPQHFGDGTRLSIL.

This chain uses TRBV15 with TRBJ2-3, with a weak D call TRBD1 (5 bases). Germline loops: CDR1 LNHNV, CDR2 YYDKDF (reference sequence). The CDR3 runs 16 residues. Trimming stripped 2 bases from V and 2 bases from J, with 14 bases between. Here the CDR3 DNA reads TGTGCCACCAGCAGACCAACTGGACACACCACAGATACGCAGTATTTT. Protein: CATSRPTGHTTDTQYF.

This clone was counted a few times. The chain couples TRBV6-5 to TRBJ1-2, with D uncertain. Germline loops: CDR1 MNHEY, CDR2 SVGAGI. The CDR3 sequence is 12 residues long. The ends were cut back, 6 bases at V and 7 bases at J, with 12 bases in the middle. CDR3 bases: TGTGCCAGCAGATTTATAGACGGTGGCTACACCTTC. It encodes CASRFIDGGYTF.

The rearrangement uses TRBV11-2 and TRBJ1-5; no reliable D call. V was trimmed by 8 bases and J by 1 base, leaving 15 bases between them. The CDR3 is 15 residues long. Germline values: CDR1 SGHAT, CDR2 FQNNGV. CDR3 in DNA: TGTGCCAGCCTGACTCCGGGGTTGAGCAATCAGCCCCAGCATTTT. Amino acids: CASLTPGLSNQPQHF.

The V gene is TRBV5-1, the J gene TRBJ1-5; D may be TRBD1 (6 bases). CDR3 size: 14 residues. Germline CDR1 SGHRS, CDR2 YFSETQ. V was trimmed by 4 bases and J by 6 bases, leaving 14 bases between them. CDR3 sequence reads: CASSPFAGAQPQHF. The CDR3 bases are TGCGCCAGCAGCCCCTTCGCAGGGGCTCAGCCCCAGCATTTT.

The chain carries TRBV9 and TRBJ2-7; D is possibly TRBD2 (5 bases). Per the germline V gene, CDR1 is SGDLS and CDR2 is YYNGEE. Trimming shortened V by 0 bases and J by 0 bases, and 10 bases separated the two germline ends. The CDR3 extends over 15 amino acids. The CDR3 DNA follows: TGTGCCAGCAGCGTAGGGGCAGACTACTCCTACGAGCAGTACTTC. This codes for CASSVGADYSYEQYF. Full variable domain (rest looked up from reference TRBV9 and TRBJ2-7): DSGVTQTPKHLITATGQRVTLRCSPRSGDLSVYWYQQSLDQGLQFLIQYYNGEERAKGNILERFSAQQFPDLHSELNLSSLELGDSALYFCASSVGADYSYEQYFGPGTRLTVT.

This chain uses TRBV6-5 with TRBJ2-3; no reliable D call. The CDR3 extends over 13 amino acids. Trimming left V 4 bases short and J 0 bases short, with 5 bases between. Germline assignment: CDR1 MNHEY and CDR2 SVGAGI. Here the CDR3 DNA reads TGTGCCAGCAGTTTTTCTAGCACAGATACGCAGTATTTT. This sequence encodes CASSFSSTDTQYF.

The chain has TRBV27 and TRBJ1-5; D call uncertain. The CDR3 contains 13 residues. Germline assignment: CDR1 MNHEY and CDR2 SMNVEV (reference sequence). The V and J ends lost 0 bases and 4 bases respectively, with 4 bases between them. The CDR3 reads CASSLSRNQPQHF. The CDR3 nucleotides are TGTGCCAGCAGTTTATCTAGGAATCAGCCCCAGCATTTT.

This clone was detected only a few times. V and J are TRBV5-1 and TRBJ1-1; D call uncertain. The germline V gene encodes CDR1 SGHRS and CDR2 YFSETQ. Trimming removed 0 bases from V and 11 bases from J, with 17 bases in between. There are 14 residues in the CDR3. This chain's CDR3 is CASSLDHPREGAFF. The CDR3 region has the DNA TGCGCCAGCAGCTTGGACCACCCCCGAGAAGGGGCTTTCTTT.

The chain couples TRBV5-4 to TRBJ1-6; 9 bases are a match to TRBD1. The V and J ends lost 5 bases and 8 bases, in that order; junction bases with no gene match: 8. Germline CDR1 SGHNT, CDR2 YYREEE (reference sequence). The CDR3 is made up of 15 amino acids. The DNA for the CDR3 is TGTGCCAGCAGTTCTCCGGGACAGGGACATTCACCCCTCCACTTT. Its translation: CASSSPGQGHSPLHF.

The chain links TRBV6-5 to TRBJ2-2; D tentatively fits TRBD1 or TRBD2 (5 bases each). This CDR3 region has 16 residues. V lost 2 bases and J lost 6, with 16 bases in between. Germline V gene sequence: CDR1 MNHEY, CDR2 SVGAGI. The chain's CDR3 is CASSYPAGGRAGELFF. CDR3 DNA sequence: TGTGCCAGCAGTTACCCGGCTGGGGGACGGGCCGGGGAGCTGTTTTTT.

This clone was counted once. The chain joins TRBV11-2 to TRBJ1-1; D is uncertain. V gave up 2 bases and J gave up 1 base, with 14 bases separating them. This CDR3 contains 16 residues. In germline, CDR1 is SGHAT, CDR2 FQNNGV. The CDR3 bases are TGTGCCAGCAGCTTATTAGCAGATGTGTCGAACACTGAAGCTTTCTTT. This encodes CASSLLADVSNTEAFF.

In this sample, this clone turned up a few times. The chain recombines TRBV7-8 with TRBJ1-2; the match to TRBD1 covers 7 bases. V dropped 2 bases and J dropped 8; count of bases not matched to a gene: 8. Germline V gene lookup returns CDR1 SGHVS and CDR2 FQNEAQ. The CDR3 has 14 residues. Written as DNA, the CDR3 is TGTGCCAGCAGCTTATCGAGTCAGGGGGGCGGCTACACCTTC. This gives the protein CASSLSSQGGGYTF.

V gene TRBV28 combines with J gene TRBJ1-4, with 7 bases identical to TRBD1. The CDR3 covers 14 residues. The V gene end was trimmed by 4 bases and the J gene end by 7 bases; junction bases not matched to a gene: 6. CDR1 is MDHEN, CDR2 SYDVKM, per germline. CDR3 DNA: TGTGCCAGCAGTTCCGGACAGGAGGGTGAAAAACTGTTTTTT. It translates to CASSSGQEGEKLFF.